What follows is one TCR beta chain and its context. The record originates from a study of blood T cell repertoires in COVID-19. Background on the study: COVID-19 samples from acute and convalescent phases originated in the United States, Italy and Spain. PBMCs, B-cell-depleted T cells, or T cells provided the cDNA or gDNA that made up the material.

In the original processing: Reference gene primer amplification yielded estimated nucleated cell counts. Generated by immunoSEQ multiplex PCR, the TCRdb table keeps only in-frame clones and is missing some. V, J and clone size were drawn from that table, and D and trimming were deduced from the DNA. Of tens of thousands of clones detected, approximately 90% appear once; the ten largest clones hold approximately 1.3%. The CDR3 runs 16 residues. After removal of 3 bases from V and 9 bases from J, the junction contained 8 bases not matched to a gene. Germline CDR1 LNHDA, CDR2 SQIVND (reference sequence).

V is TRBV19 and J is TRBJ2-1; TRBD2 agrees at 13 bases. Material for sequencing was peripheral blood. This receptor was identified in a man aged 55 to 69 with acute or convalescent COVID-19. Here the CDR3 reads CASSIRLAGGMGEQFF. The CDR3 DNA follows: TGTGCCAGTAGTATTCGACTAGCGGGAGGTATGGGTGAGCAGTTCTTC. The full variable domain, with the rest looked up from reference TRBV19 and TRBJ2-1, is DGGITQSPKYLFRKEGQNVTLSCEQNLNHDAMYWYRQDPGQGLRLIYYSQIVNDFQKGDIAEGYSVSREKKESFPLTVTSAQKNPTAFYLCASSIRLAGGMGEQFFGPGTRLTVL.